This T cell receptor beta chain was sequenced for a study of T cell repertoires in cytomegalovirus infection. The CDR3 runs to 14 residues. V was clipped by 7 bases and J by 6 bases; unmatched bases: 9. This clonotype has at least ten counts. The antigen remains undetermined. TCRdb passed the reads through MiXCR, listing each CDR3 protein once. The sample shows 200,000 to 300,000 distinct CDR3 sequences, 9.1% of them seen only once. Notes on the study in general: In two of eight donors, the top clonotype was HLA-C-restricted CMV-specific.

The sequence was obtained from a human donor in good health (CMV status not recorded). Some clones in this sample may be carry-over from other donors' samples. The chain joins TRBV12-3 or TRBV12-4 to TRBJ2-7, with TRBD2 identical over 10 bases. Sequencing was performed on PBMCs. CDR3 protein: CASTLAGAFSEQYF. The CDR3 bases are TGTGCCAGCACTCTAGCGGGAGCCTTCAGCGAGCAGTACTTC.